This T cell receptor beta chain was identified in a study of regulatory T cells in long-lasting Graves disease. Germline CDR1 is SEHNR and CDR2 is FQNEAQ (reference sequence). The CDR3 is made up of 14 amino acids. V shed 10 bases and J shed 4 bases, with 19 bases lying between them. Findings and caveats of the study: Patients with persistent disease showed a bias toward TRBV28, TRBJ1-2 and TRBJ2-5.

The time point: newly diagnosed GD, antithyroid drugs for less than 3 months. Generation of the TCR library employed RNA extracted from PBMCs. The collection involved drawing around 10 milliliters of peripheral blood into EDTA tubes. Assembly of TCR beta libraries relied on iRepertoire HTBI primers together with Arm-PCR of CDR3 regions. Each CDR3 protein gets one entry after TCRdb re-called the multiplex PCR reads with MiXCR. The sample lists 400,000 to 450,000 distinct CDR3 sequences; approximately 15% were seen once. Ten or more counts support this clonotype. The antigen remains undetermined. In addition, the sample was reused for a study of T cells in Graves' hyperthyroidism and ophthalmopathy. Per that paper: Lactation, pregnancy, other autoimmune disease or uncontrolled infection led to exclusion of patients.

The TCR comes from a woman in her twenties or thirties with Graves disease. The sample in question was peripheral blood mononuclear cells (PBMCs), obtained at new diagnosis, from a patient treated with antithyroid drugs. The rearrangement links TRBV7-9 to TRBJ1-2; a weak D match, TRBD1 (6 bases). The CDR3 DNA is TGTGCCATCGAGACGTGGGGGCAGGTCTATGGCTACACCTTC. It encodes CAIETWGQVYGYTF.